These T cell receptor beta chains were read from a single sample in a study of cytomegalovirus exposure and HLA in healthy donors. Only in-frame clones appear in the TCRdb table, and some are missing; sequencing was by immunoSEQ multiplex PCR. Its clone listing holds about 200,000 clones. The sample was PBMCs. Receptors were obtained from a boy aged 5-17 years in good health and CMV-seronegative. Each CDR3 is given with its conserved first and last residue. The D gene is left open where the match is weak.

v_gene,d_gene,j_gene,CDR3nt,CDR3aa
TRBV27,NA,TRBJ1-5,TGTGCCAGCAGTTTGGGGGCAGCTCGTCAGCCCCAGCATTTT,CASSLGAARQPQHF
TRBV7-9,NA,TRBJ1-1,TGTGCCAGCAGCTTAGGAGGCATGAACACTGAAGCTTTCTTT,CASSLGGMNTEAFF
TRBV6-5,NA,TRBJ2-1,TGTGCCACCCGTGCAGGGGCGAGATACAATGAGCAGTTCTTC,CATRAGARYNEQFF
TRBV5-1,NA,TRBJ2-3,TGCGCCAGCAGCTTGGACGGTTTATTGCAGTATTTT,CASSLDGLLQYF
TRBV6-6,NA,TRBJ1-1,TGTGCCAGCAGTTACTCGTCACAGACGAACACTGAAGCTTTCTTT,CASSYSSQTNTEAFF
TRBV12-5,NA,TRBJ1-2,TGTGCTAGTGGTTTGGTACGGGGGGTATCCGGGAATGGCTACACCTTC,CASGLVRGVSGNGYTF
TRBV2,NA,TRBJ1-1,TGTGCCAGCAGTACAAGGGGTCGCACTGAAGCTTTCTTT,CASSTRGRTEAFF
TRBV7-9,NA,TRBJ2-6,TGTGCCAGCAGTGCGTCTGGGGCCAACGTCCTGACTTTC,CASSASGANVLTF
TRBV9,NA,TRBJ1-1,TGTGCCAGCAGCGTGCAGGTAACGAACACTGAAGCTTTCTTT,CASSVQVTNTEAFF
TRBV7-9,TRBD1,TRBJ1-2,TGTGCCAGCAGCACGACAGGGGTAGATGGCTACACCTTC,CASSTTGVDGYTF
TRBV2,TRBD1,TRBJ1-5,TGTGCCAGCAGTGACGGGACAGGGGGACAGCCCCAGCATTTT,CASSDGTGGQPQHF
TRBV7-3,NA,TRBJ2-5,TGTGCCAGCAGCCCGAACTCTCAAGAGACCCAGTACTTC,CASSPNSQETQYF
TRBV30,NA,TRBJ2-7,TGTGCCTGGGGGGGCAGGGCGCACTATTACGAGCAGTACTTC,CAWGGRAHYYEQYF
TRBV4-3,TRBD1,TRBJ1-6,TGCGCCAGCAGCCAACCCGGGACAGGATCACCCCTCCACTTT,CASSQPGTGSPLHF
TRBV2,NA,TRBJ1-1,TGTGCCAGCCAACCAAACAACCCCGGGACAAACACTGAAGCTTTCTTT,CASQPNNPGTNTEAFF
TRBV6-6,NA,TRBJ2-3,TGTGCCAGCAGGACGCAGGGTGAGGGCACAGATACGCAGTATTTT,CASRTQGEGTDTQYF
TRBV6-6,NA,TRBJ1-6,TGTGCCAGCAGTTACACCCAGGGCCCAAATTCCCCCCTCCACTTT,CASSYTQGPNSPLHF
TRBV6-1,NA,TRBJ1-2,TGTGCCAGCAGTCCCCGAACGGGGTCGGGAGGCTACACCTTC,CASSPRTGSGGYTF
TRBV7-8,TRBD1,TRBJ2-7,TGTGCCAGCAGCTTAGCGCACAGGGGGAACTACGAGCAGTACTTC,CASSLAHRGNYEQYF
TRBV7-9,NA,TRBJ1-2,TGTGCCAGCAGATCGGGGTCGATATATGGCTACACCTTC,CASRSGSIYGYTF
TRBV11-2,NA,TRBJ2-2,TGTGCCAGCAGCTTCCGGACTCAACTCACCGGGGAGCTGTTTTTT,CASSFRTQLTGELFF
TRBV5-4,TRBD1,TRBJ1-1,TGTGCCAGCAGCTTACTTCTATTGTCAGGGGGTCTGAACACTGAAGCTTTCTTT,CASSLLLLSGGLNTEAFF
TRBV7-7,NA,TRBJ1-5,TGTGCCAGCAGCTTAGTCCCTGGGCGCAGCCAGCCCCAGCATTTT,CASSLVPGRSQPQHF
TRBV27,TRBD1,TRBJ1-5,TGTGCCAGCAGTCCCTGGACAGGGAGAGGTCAGCCCCAGCATTTT,CASSPWTGRGQPQHF
TRBV19,TRBD1,TRBJ1-1,TGTGCCAGTAGTATCACAGGGGGGGGCACTGAAGCTTTCTTT,CASSITGGGTEAFF
TRBV4-1,TRBD1,TRBJ2-2,TGCGCCAGCAGCCAACCGACGCGACAGGGCCTAACCGGGGAGCTGTTTTTT,CASSQPTRQGLTGELFF
TRBV18,TRBD1,TRBJ1-6,TGTGCCAGCTCACCATTCCGGACAGGGGATAATTCACCCCTCCACTTT,CASSPFRTGDNSPLHF
TRBV5-4,TRBD1,TRBJ2-1,TGTGCCAGCAGCTTGGTTAAACAGGGGGCGAGTGAGCAGTTCTTC,CASSLVKQGASEQFF